The 2 T cell receptor beta chains presented below share a single source sample, sequenced in a study of blood T cell repertoires in COVID-19. The repertoire was sequenced with immunoSEQ multiplex PCR; TCRdb's copy has only in-frame clones and lacks some. The sample lists 95,000 to 130,000 clones; around 78% were seen once. The sample taken for sequencing was peripheral blood. Source of these receptors: a man aged 25 to 40 with acute or convalescent COVID-19.

This clone was observed a few times. The identical CDR3 is also encoded by other nucleotide sequences in the sample. This chain uses TRBV7-9 with TRBJ1-2; D is ambiguous. Trimming stripped 1 base from V and 0 bases from J, with 6 bases between. CDR1 SEHNR and CDR2 FQNEAQ come from the germline V gene (reference sequence). CDR3 length: 14 amino acids. CDR3 sequence (DNA): TGTGCCAGCAGCTTAGTAGAGGCTAACTATGGCTACACCTTC. The encoded protein is CASSLVEANYGYTF.

The chain employs TRBV16 and TRBJ1-1; D is uncertain. The CDR3 length is 13 residues. V lost 2 bases and J lost 5, with 9 bases in between. CDR1 KGHSY and CDR2 FQNENV come from the germline V gene. The CDR3 sequence is CASSQQTGTEAFF. The CDR3, as DNA: TGTGCCAGCAGCCAACAGACGGGGACTGAAGCTTTCTTT.